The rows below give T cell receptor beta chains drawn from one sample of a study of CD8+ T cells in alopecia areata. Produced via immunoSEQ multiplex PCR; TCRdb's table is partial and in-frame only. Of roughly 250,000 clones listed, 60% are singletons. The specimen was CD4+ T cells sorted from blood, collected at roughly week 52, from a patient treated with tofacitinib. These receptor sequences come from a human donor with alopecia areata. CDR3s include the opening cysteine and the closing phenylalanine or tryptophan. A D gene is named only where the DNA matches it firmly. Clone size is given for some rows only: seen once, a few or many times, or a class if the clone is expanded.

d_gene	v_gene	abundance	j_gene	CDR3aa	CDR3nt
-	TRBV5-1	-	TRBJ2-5	CASSFRRAGETQYF	TGCGCCAGCAGCTTCCGCAGGGCGGGAGAGACCCAGTACTTC
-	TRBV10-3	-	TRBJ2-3	CAISESMGPRSSDTQYF	TGTGCCATCAGTGAGTCCATGGGACCCCGCAGCTCAGATACGCAGTATTTT
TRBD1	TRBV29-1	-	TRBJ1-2	CSVGGTGGNYGYTF	TGCAGCGTTGGCGGGACAGGGGGTAACTATGGCTACACCTTC
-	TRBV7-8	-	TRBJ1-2	CASSPSGNHYGYTF	TGTGCCAGCAGCCCTTCAGGGAACCACTATGGCTACACCTTC
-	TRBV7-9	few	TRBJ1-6	CASSLEGPPLHF	TGTGCCAGCAGCTTAGAGGGTCCACCCCTCCACTTT
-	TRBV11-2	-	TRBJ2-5	CASRRLLQETQYF	TGTGCCAGCAGACGACTCCTCCAAGAGACCCAGTACTTC
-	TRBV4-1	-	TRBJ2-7	CASSSPQSYEQYF	TGCGCCAGCAGCTCACCCCAATCCTACGAGCAGTACTTC
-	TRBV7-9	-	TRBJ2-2	CASSLLVQGTGELFF	TGTGCCAGCAGCTTATTGGTCCAGGGGACCGGGGAGCTGTTTTTT
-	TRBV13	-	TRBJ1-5	CASSLRPEGAQHF	TGTGCCAGCAGCTTACGGCCCGAAGGGGCCCAGCATTTT
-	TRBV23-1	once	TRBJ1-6	CASNRAESSYNSPLHF	TGCGCCAGCAACAGGGCGGAATCCTCCTATAATTCACCCCTCCACTTT
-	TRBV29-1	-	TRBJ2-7	CSVRGSREQYF	TGCAGCGTTAGAGGGTCCCGCGAGCAGTACTTC
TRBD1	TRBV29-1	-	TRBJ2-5	CSVGTGSETQYF	TGCAGCGTTGGGACAGGTTCAGAGACCCAGTACTTC
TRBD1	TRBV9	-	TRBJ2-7	CASSVAGQGSNEQYF	TGTGCCAGCAGCGTAGCCGGACAGGGGAGTAACGAGCAGTACTTC
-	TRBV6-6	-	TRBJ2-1	CASRDPSAAYNEQFF	TGTGCCAGCAGGGACCCTAGCGCGGCGTACAATGAGCAGTTCTTC
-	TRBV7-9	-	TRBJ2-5	CASGTNQETQYF	TGTGCCAGCGGAACTAACCAAGAGACCCAGTACTTC
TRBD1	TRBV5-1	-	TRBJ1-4	CASSFASGTGAEKLFF	TGCGCCAGCAGCTTTGCATCCGGGACAGGGGCTGAAAAACTGTTTTTT
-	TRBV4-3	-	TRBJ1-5	CASSQDPTVGNQPQHF	TGCGCCAGCAGCCAAGATCCGACAGTCGGCAATCAGCCCCAGCATTTT
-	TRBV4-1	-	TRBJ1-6	CASSQPGRSRNSPLHF	TGCGCCAGCAGCCAACCTGGACGGAGCCGAAATTCACCCCTCCACTTT
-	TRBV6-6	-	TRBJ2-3	CASSYAGTDTQYF	TGTGCCAGCAGTTACGCCGGGACAGATACGCAGTATTTT
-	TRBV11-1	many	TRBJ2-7	CASSLGTGGRYEQYF	TGTGCCAGCAGCTTAGGGACAGGAGGGAGATACGAGCAGTACTTC
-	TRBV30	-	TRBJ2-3	CAWSDGTAYTDTQYF	TGTGCCTGGAGCGACGGGACGGCGTACACAGATACGCAGTATTTT
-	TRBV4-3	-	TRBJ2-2	CASSPEKGRTGELFF	TGCGCCAGCAGCCCCGAAAAGGGTAGGACCGGGGAGCTGTTTTTT
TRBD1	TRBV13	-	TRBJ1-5	CASSRVGQGMGNQPQHF	TGTGCCAGCAGCCGCGTCGGACAGGGAATGGGCAATCAGCCCCAGCATTTT
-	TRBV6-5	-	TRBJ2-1	CASSYSVPNEQFF	TGTGCCAGCAGTTACTCGGTCCCCAATGAGCAGTTCTTC
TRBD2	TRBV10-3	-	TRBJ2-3	CAISELAGTDTQYF	TGTGCCATCTCGGAACTAGCGGGCACAGATACGCAGTATTTT
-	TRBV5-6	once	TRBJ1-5	CASNRKESRQPQHF	TGTGCCAGCAATCGGAAGGAGAGTAGGCAGCCCCAGCATTTT
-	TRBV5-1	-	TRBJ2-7	CASSEDGRSYEQYF	TGCGCCAGCAGCGAAGACGGCAGGTCCTACGAGCAGTACTTC
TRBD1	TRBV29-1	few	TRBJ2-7	CSVAPGQPYEQYF	TGCAGCGTTGCTCCGGGACAGCCCTACGAGCAGTACTTC
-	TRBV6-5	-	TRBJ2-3	CASSYSTQTDTQYF	TGTGCCAGCAGTTACTCTACCCAGACAGATACGCAGTATTTT
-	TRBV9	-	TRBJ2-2	CASSVATGLDTGELFF	TGTGCCAGCAGCGTAGCTACCGGGCTGGACACCGGGGAGCTGTTTTTT
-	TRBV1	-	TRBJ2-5	CTSSHSRAGETQYF	TGCACCAGCAGCCACTCAAGGGCGGGGGAGACCCAGTACTTC
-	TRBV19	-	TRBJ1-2	CASSTGLNYGYTF	TGTGCCAGCTCTACAGGGCTTAACTATGGCTACACCTTC
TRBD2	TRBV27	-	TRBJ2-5	CASNWSSGGKETQYF	TGTGCCAGCAACTGGTCTAGCGGGGGTAAAGAGACCCAGTACTTC
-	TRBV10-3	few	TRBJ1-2	CAISESVGGYTF	TGTGCCATCAGTGAGTCCGTCGGTGGCTACACCTTC
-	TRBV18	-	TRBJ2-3	CASSPLNSQISTDTQYF	TGTGCCAGCTCACCTTTGAATAGCCAAATAAGCACAGATACGCAGTATTTT
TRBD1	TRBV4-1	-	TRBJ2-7	CASSLRTGTYEQYF	TGCGCCAGCAGCCTCCGGACAGGAACCTACGAGCAGTACTTC
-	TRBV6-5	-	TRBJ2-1	CASSYEAGTYNEQFF	TGTGCCAGCAGTTACGAGGCAGGGACCTACAATGAGCAGTTCTTC
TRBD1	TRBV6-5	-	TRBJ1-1	CASSTRTGRIEAFF	TGTGCCAGCAGTACCCGGACAGGGAGGATTGAAGCTTTCTTT
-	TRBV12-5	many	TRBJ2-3	CASASGVTDTQYF	TGTGCTAGTGCCTCCGGAGTCACAGATACGCAGTATTTT
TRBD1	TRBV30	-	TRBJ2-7	CAWTGTGRDEQYF	TGTGCCTGGACTGGGACAGGGAGGGACGAGCAGTACTTC
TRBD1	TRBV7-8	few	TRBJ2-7	CASSLRQGPYEQYF	TGTGCCAGCAGCCTCCGACAGGGACCCTACGAGCAGTACTTC
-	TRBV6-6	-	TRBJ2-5	CASSFYREVKETQYF	TGTGCCAGCAGTTTTTACAGGGAGGTCAAAGAGACCCAGTACTTC
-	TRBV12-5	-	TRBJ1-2	CASFNSGAYGGYTF	TGTGCTAGTTTCAACTCAGGGGCATACGGCGGCTACACCTTC
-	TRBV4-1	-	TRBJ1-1	CASSLGVLGGVRVTEAFF	TGCGCCAGCAGCCTCGGAGTATTGGGGGGCGTACGAGTCACTGAAGCTTTCTTT
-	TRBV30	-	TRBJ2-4	CAWAGLAKNIQYF	TGTGCCTGGGCCGGATTAGCCAAAAACATTCAGTACTTC
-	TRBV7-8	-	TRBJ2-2	CASSQDLYTGELFF	TGTGCCAGCAGCCAGGACCTATACACCGGGGAGCTGTTTTTT
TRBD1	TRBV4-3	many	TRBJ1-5	CASSPQPGQGSNQPQHF	TGCGCCAGCAGCCCTCAACCCGGACAGGGGAGTAATCAGCCCCAGCATTTT
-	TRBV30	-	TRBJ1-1	CAWKGVGSAEAFF	TGTGCCTGGAAAGGGGTAGGGTCGGCTGAAGCTTTCTTT
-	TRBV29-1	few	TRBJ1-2	CSVTGDGYTF	TGCAGCGTCACGGGAGATGGCTACACCTTC